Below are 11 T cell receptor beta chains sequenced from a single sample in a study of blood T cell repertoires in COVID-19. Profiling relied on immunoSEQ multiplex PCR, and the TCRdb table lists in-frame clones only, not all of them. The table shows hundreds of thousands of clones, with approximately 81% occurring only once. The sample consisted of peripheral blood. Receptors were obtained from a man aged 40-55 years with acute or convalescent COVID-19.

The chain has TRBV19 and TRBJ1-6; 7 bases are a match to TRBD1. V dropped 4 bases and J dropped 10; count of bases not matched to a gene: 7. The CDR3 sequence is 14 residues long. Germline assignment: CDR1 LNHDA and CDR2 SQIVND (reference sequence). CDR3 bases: TGTGCCAGTAGTACTGGGACAGTGGGGTCACCCCTCCACTTT. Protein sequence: CASSTGTVGSPLHF.

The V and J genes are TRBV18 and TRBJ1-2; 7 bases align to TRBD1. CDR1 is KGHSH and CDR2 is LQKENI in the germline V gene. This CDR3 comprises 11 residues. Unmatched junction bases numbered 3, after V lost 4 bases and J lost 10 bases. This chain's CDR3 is CASSLDRAYTF. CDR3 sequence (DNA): TGTGCCAGCTCACTTGACAGGGCCTACACCTTC. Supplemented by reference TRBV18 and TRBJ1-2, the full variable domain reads NAGVMQNPRHLVRRRGQEARLRCSPMKGHSHVYWYRQLPEEGLKFMVYLQKENIIDESGMPKERFSAEFPKEGPSILRIQQVVRGDSAAYFCASSLDRAYTFGSGTRLTVV.

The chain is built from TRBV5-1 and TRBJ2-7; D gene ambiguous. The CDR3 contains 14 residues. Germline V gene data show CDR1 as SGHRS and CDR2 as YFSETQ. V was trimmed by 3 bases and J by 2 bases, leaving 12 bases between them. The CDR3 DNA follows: TGCGCCAGCAGCTCACAGCCAGAGACCTACGAGCAGTACTTC. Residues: CASSSQPETYEQYF.

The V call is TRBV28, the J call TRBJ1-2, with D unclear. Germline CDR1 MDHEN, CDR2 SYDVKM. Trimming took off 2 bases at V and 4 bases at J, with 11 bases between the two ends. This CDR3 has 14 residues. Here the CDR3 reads CASSLRGRTYGYTF. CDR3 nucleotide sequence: TGTGCCAGCAGTTTACGGGGTCGCACCTATGGCTACACCTTC.

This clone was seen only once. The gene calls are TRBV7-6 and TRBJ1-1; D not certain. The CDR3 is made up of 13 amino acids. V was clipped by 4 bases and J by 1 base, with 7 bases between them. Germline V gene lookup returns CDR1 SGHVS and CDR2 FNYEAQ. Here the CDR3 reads CASSSGENTEAFF. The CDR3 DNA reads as TGTGCCAGCAGCTCCGGAGAGAACACTGAAGCTTTCTTT.

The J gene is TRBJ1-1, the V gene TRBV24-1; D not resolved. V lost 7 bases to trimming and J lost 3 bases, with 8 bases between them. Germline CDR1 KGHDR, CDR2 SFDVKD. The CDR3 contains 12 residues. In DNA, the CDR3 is TGTGCCACCAGCCCCGGAGACACTGAAGCTTTCTTT. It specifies CATSPGDTEAFF.

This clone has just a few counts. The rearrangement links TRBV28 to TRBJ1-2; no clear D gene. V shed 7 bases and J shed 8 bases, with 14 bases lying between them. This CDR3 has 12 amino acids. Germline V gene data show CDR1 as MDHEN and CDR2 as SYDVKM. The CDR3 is CASTQRREGYTF. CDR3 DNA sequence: TGTGCCAGCACTCAACGCCGGGAGGGCTACACCTTC.

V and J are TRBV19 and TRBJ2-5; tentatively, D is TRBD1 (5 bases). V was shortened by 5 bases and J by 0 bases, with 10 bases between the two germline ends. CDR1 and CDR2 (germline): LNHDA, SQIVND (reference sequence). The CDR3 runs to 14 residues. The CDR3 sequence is CASSVTDYQETQYF. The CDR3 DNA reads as TGTGCCAGTAGTGTGACAGATTACCAAGAGACCCAGTACTTC. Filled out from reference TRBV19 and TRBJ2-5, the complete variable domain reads DGGITQSPKYLFRKEGQNVTLSCEQNLNHDAMYWYRQDPGQGLRLIYYSQIVNDFQKGDIAEGYSVSREKKESFPLTVTSAQKNPTAFYLCASSVTDYQETQYFGPGTRLLVL.

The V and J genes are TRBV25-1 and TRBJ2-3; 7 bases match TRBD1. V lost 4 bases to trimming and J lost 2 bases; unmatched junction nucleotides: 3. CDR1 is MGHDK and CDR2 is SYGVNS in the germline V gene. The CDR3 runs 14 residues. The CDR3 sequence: CASSGDSHTDTQYF. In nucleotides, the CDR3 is TGTGCCAGCAGTGGGGACAGCCACACAGATACGCAGTATTTT.

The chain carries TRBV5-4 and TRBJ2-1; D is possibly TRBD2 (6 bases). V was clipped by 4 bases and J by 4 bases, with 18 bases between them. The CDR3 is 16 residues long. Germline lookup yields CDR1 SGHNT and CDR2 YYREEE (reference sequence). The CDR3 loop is CASSRTGTGVYNEQFF. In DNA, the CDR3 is TGTGCCAGCAGCCGCACCGGGACGGGGGTTTACAATGAGCAGTTCTTC.

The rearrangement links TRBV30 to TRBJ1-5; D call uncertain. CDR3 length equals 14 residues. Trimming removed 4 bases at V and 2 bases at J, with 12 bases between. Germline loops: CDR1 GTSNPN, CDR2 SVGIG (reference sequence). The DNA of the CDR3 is TGTGCCTGGAATTTGGGCGTAGGCAATCAGCCCCAGCATTTT. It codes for CAWNLGVGNQPQHF.